These 23 T cell receptor beta chains were all obtained from the same sample, sequenced in a study of regulatory T cells in long-lasting Graves disease. Time point: newly diagnosed GD, antithyroid drugs for less than 3 months. The TCR library was made from RNA extracted from PBMCs. Assembly of TCR beta libraries relied on iRepertoire HTBI primers together with Arm-PCR of CDR3 regions. TCRdb used MiXCR to reprocess the multiplex PCR reads, holding one entry per CDR3 protein. This repertoire shows about 440,000 distinct CDR3 sequences, about 16% found once; its top ten account for about a quarter. The same data also contributed to another study, on T cells in Graves' hyperthyroidism and ophthalmopathy.

The sequences come from peripheral blood mononuclear cells (PBMCs), collected at new diagnosis, from a patient treated with antithyroid drugs. All receptors come from a woman younger than 30 with Graves disease.

This clonotype showed up just a few times. The V gene is TRBV5-1, the J gene TRBJ2-1; 13 nucleotides align to TRBD2. This CDR3 contains 17 residues. CDR1 and CDR2 from the germline V gene are SGHRS and YFSETQ. Trimming cost V 0 bases and J 4 bases; bases outside gene matches: 4. The CDR3 here is CASSLGTSGGPYNEQFF. As DNA, the CDR3 is TGCGCCAGCAGCTTGGGGACTAGCGGGGGACCATACAATGAGCAGTTCTTC.

V and J are TRBV10-2 and TRBJ2-7; D call uncertain. The CDR3 loop spans 12 amino acids. Trimming shortened V by 1 base and J by 5 bases, and 6 bases separated the two germline ends. CDR1 and CDR2 from the germline V gene are WSHSY and SAAADI. The CDR3 region has the DNA TGCGCCAGCAGTGAGTTGGAAGACGAGCAGTACTTC. It encodes CASSELEDEQYF.

This clonotype appeared a few times. The chain uses TRBV20-1 and TRBJ2-1; tentative D call: TRBD2 (6 bases). The CDR3 loop spans 13 amino acids. Trimming cost V 4 bases and J 0 bases, with 7 bases left between them. Germline V gene sequence: CDR1 DFQATT, CDR2 SNEGSKA (reference sequence). CDR3 bases: TGCAGTGCTACTAGCGACTCCTACAATGAGCAGTTCTTC. It specifies CSATSDSYNEQFF.

This CDR3 reads CATSRWVQGGVEKLFF. In nucleotides, the CDR3 is TGTGCCACCAGCCGCTGGGTACAGGGCGGCGTTGAAAAACTGTTTTTT. This chain links TRBV15 with TRBJ1-4, with TRBD1 as a possible D gene (6 bases). The CDR3 consists of 16 residues. Looked up from germline, CDR1 is LNHNV and CDR2 is YYDKDF (reference sequence). Trimming pared 5 bases from V and 7 bases from J, leaving 20 bases between.

This clonotype showed up many times. This chain joins TRBV7-2 and TRBJ2-6; D remains unclear. V was trimmed by 5 bases and J by 2 bases, leaving 16 bases between them. Germline CDR1 reads SGHTA; CDR2 reads FQGNSA. This CDR3 has 17 residues. This chain's CDR3 is CASSLSTTFTGANVLTF. In DNA form, the CDR3 reads TGTGCCAGCAGCCTTTCTACCACTTTCACTGGGGCCAACGTCCTGACTTTC.

The V call is TRBV3-1, the J call TRBJ2-2; D may match TRBD1 or TRBD2 (5 bases each). Trimming stripped 5 bases from V and 3 bases from J, with 10 bases between. CDR3 size: 14 residues. Per germline, CDR1 LGHDT and CDR2 YNNKEL (reference sequence). The CDR3 DNA reads TGTGCCAGCAGCTCCGGGACCTACACCGGGGAGCTGTTTTTT. Protein: CASSSGTYTGELFF.

This clonotype has ten or more counts. V is TRBV24-1 and J is TRBJ1-2; 7 nucleotides align to TRBD1. The V and J ends lost 11 bases and 2 bases, in that order; junction bases with no gene match: 7. Per the germline V gene, CDR1 is KGHDR and CDR2 is SFDVKD. The CDR3 is made up of 13 amino acids. CDR3: CASRQGENYGYTF. The CDR3 coding sequence is TGTGCCAGCAGACAGGGAGAAAACTATGGCTACACCTTC.

In its sample, this clonotype was seen many times. The J gene is TRBJ1-2, the V gene TRBV27; D is perhaps TRBD1 (6 bases). The length of the CDR3 is 15 residues. Germline V CDR1 and CDR2: MNHEY, SMNVEV (reference sequence). V lost 2 bases and J lost 3, with 13 bases in between. The CDR3 DNA follows: TGTGCCAGCAGTTTAATAGGGGACACCTACTATGGCTACACCTTC. This sequence encodes CASSLIGDTYYGYTF.

This clonotype was detected a few times. The chain carries TRBV19 and TRBJ2-5; D unresolved. CDR1 LNHDA and CDR2 SQIVND come from the germline V gene (reference sequence). Trimming pared 3 bases from V and 5 bases from J, leaving 10 bases between. This CDR3 is built from 13 residues. The DNA of the CDR3 is TGTGCCAGTAGTATTCTCCTTAGGGAGACCCAGTACTTC. This encodes CASSILLRETQYF.

In its sample, this clonotype was seen a few times. The chain joins TRBV12-3 or TRBV12-4 to TRBJ2-2; 7 nucleotides align to TRBD2. The junction had 7 bases not matched to a gene; V was cut back by 6 bases and J by 3 bases. The CDR3 is made up of 15 amino acids. CDR3 DNA sequence: TGTGCCAGCAGAACTTCGGGGGGTTACACCGGGGAGCTGTTTTTT. It codes for CASRTSGGYTGELFF.

This clonotype was counted many times. This rearrangement joins TRBV2 to TRBJ2-5, with TRBD1 matching 8 bases. Germline assignment: CDR1 SNHLY and CDR2 FYNNEI. The length of the CDR3 is 13 residues. The J segment lost 3 bases and the V segment lost 6 bases, leaving 3 bases of the junction unmatched. The CDR3 here is CASSKTGEETQYF. The CDR3 DNA reads TGTGCCAGCAGCAAGACAGGGGAAGAGACCCAGTACTTC. Looking up the rest from reference TRBV2 and TRBJ2-5 gives the full variable domain: EPEVTQTPSHQVTQMGQEVILRCVPISNHLYFYWYRQILGQKVEFLVSFYNNEISEKSEIFDDQFSVERPDGSNFTLKIRSTKLEDSAMYFCASSKTGEETQYFGPGTRLLVL.

This clonotype has a count of ten or more. The chain recombines TRBV12-3 or TRBV12-4 with TRBJ2-5; 8 positions agree with TRBD2. This CDR3 has 13 residues. V shed 10 bases, J shed 3 bases, and the junction held 7 bases outside the gene matches. This CDR3 reads CATSRSGKETQYF. The CDR3 coding sequence is TGTGCCACATCCCGTAGCGGGAAAGAGACCCAGTACTTC.

The V call is TRBV19, the J call TRBJ2-1, with 7 bases fitting TRBD1. CDR3 length: 16 amino acids. The V gene end was trimmed by 7 bases and the J gene end by 10 bases; junction bases not matched to a gene: 19. Germline-derived CDR1 and CDR2 are LNHDA and SQIVND (reference sequence). The CDR3 loop reads CASNRGPGIENTEQFF. The CDR3, as DNA: TGTGCCAGTAACAGGGGTCCAGGAATCGAAAATACGGAGCAGTTCTTC.

Comments on this clonotype: Since a much larger clone is just one base distant, this may be a read error. This chain connects TRBV28 to TRBJ2-2; 11 nucleotides agree with TRBD2. After removal of 6 bases from V and 7 bases from J, the junction contained 10 bases not matched to a gene. The CDR3 covers 16 residues. Germline assignment: CDR1 MDHEN and CDR2 SYDVKM. CDR3 in DNA: TGTGCCAGCAGCTCTACCGAGACTAGCGGGATCGGGGAGCTGTTTTTT. Translated: CASSSTETSGIGELFF.

This clonotype has ten or more counts. This chain joins TRBV28 and TRBJ2-2; 8 bases fit TRBD2. V lost 8 bases to trimming and J lost 1 base; unmatched junction nucleotides: 6. CDR1 and CDR2 from the germline V gene are MDHEN and SYDVKM. The CDR3 extends over 15 amino acids. CDR3 nucleotides: TGTGCCAGCGTCCGGGGGGGACTGAACACCGGGGAGCTGTTTTTT. Its protein is CASVRGGLNTGELFF.

Worth noting for this clonotype: Just one base apart from a much larger clone, this may be a read error. J is TRBJ1-2 and V is TRBV3-1; D remains ambiguous. Germline V lookup: CDR1 LGHDT, CDR2 YNNKEL (reference sequence). The CDR3 loop spans 16 amino acids. V was cut by 7 bases and J by 4 bases, with 22 bases left in between. The CDR3 is CASNPRTGNAVYGYTF. CDR3 coding DNA: TGTGCCAGCAACCCCCGGACGGGGAATGCGGTCTATGGCTACACCTTC.

This clonotype was seen many times. V usage is TRBV15 and J usage is TRBJ1-5; 10 bases align to TRBD1. This CDR3 is 16 amino acids long. The germline gives CDR1 LNHNV, CDR2 YYDKDF (reference sequence). The junction had 7 bases not matched to a gene; V was cut back by 1 base and J by 7 bases. The CDR3 protein is CATSRGTDRGLQPQHF. In DNA form, the CDR3 reads TGTGCCACCAGCAGAGGGACGGACAGGGGGTTGCAGCCCCAGCATTTT. Using reference TRBV15 and TRBJ1-5 for the parts outside the CDR3, the full variable domain is DAMVIQNPRYQVTQFGKPVTLSCSQTLNHNVMYWYQQKSSQAPKLLFHYYDKDFNNEADTPDNFQSRRPNTSFCFLDIRSPGLGDTAMYLCATSRGTDRGLQPQHFGDGTRLSIL.

The V and J genes are TRBV7-9 and TRBJ2-2; 8 nucleotides match TRBD2. The germline gives CDR1 SEHNR, CDR2 FQNEAQ (reference sequence). The ends lost 4 bases at V and 2 bases at J; junction bases unmatched: 6. This CDR3 spans 16 amino acids. This CDR3 reads CASSSTLAGNTGELFF. CDR3 sequence (DNA): TGTGCCAGCAGCTCAACCTTAGCGGGAAACACCGGGGAGCTGTTTTTT.

Ten or more counts support this clonotype. The chain couples TRBV3-1 to TRBJ2-1; no clear D gene. Germline V CDR1 and CDR2: LGHDT, YNNKEL (reference sequence). V was pared by 0 bases and J by 0 bases, with 6 bases between. This CDR3 is built from 15 residues. This CDR3 reads CASSQESDSYNEQFF. The CDR3 bases are TGTGCCAGCAGCCAAGAGTCAGACTCCTACAATGAGCAGTTCTTC.

Ten or more counts support this clonotype. J is TRBJ2-5 and V is TRBV20-1, with TRBD2 matching over 7 bases. With V trimmed by 5 bases and J by 5 bases, 5 bases remained unmatched. This CDR3 comprises 12 residues. The germline V gene encodes CDR1 DFQATT and CDR2 SNEGSKA (reference sequence). The CDR3 DNA is TGCAGTGCTCGAGCGGGATGGGAGACCCAGTACTTC. This gives the protein CSARAGWETQYF.

Remarks on this clonotype: This may be a read error, as it is one base from a much larger clone. The CDR3 loop reads CASAGVGSYEQFF. CDR3 bases: TGTGCCAGCGCCGGGGTCGGAAGCTACGAGCAGTTCTTC. The chain uses TRBV11-2 and TRBJ2-1, with D possibly matching TRBD2 (5 bases). The CDR3 extends over 13 amino acids. Trimming shortened V by 8 bases and J by 10 bases, and 18 bases separated the two germline ends. Germline-derived CDR1 and CDR2 are SGHAT and FQNNGV. Looking up the rest from reference TRBV11-2 and TRBJ2-1 gives the full variable domain: EAGVAQSPRYKIIEKRQSVAFWCNPISGHATLYWYQQILGQGPKLLIQFQNNGVVDDSQLPKDRFSAERLKGVDSTLKIQPAKLEDSAVYLCASAGVGSYEQFFGPGTRLTVL.

Ten or more counts support this clonotype. The chain carries TRBV28 and TRBJ2-1, with 8 bases matching TRBD2. The CDR3 runs 17 residues. Trimming took 4 bases from V and 2 from J; bases not matched to a gene: 10. From germline, CDR1 is MDHEN and CDR2 SYDVKM. The CDR3 DNA follows: TGTGCCAGCAGTTCAGAAGAAACTAGCGGAACCTACAATGAGCAGTTCTTC. Its translation is CASSSEETSGTYNEQFF.

This clonotype was counted at least ten times. The V and J genes are TRBV30 and TRBJ2-3; 8 bases align to TRBD2. The junction had 14 bases not matched to a gene; V was cut back by 3 bases and J by 6 bases. Looked up from germline, CDR1 is GTSNPN and CDR2 is SVGIG (reference sequence). There are 16 residues in the CDR3. CDR3 residues: CAWSVRTGLVSDTQYF. The CDR3 DNA reads as TGTGCCTGGAGCGTAAGGACGGGACTAGTTTCTGATACGCAGTATTTT.